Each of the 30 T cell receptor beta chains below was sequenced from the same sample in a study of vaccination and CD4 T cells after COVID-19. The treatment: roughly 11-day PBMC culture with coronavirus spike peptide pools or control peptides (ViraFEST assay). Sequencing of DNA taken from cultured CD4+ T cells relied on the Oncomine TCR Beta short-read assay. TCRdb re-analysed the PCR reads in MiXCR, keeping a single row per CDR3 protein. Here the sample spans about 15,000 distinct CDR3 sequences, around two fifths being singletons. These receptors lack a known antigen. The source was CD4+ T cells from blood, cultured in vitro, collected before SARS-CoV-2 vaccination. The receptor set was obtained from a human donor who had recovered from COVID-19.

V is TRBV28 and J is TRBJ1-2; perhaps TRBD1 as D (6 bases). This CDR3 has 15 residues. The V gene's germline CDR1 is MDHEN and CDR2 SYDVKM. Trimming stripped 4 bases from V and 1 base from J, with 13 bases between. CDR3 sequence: CASSSTQGINYGYTF. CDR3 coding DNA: TGTGCCAGCAGTTCCACTCAGGGGATTAACTATGGCTACACCTTC.

The CDR3 loop reads CSARDIRGQGGTEAFF. The CDR3, as DNA: TGCAGTGCTAGGGATATCCGGGGACAGGGTGGCACTGAAGCTTTCTTT. V gene TRBV20-1 combines with J gene TRBJ1-1; 9 bases line up with TRBD1. The CDR3 extends over 16 amino acids. From germline, CDR1 is DFQATT and CDR2 SNEGSKA (reference sequence). Trimming removed 3 bases from V and 4 bases from J; junction bases left unmatched: 12.

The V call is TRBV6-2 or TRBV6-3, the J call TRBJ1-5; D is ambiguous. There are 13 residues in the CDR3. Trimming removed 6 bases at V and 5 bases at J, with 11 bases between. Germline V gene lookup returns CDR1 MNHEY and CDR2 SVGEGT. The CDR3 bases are TGTGCCAGCAGGGACCCTGGGCATCAGCCCCAGCATTTT. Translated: CASRDPGHQPQHF.

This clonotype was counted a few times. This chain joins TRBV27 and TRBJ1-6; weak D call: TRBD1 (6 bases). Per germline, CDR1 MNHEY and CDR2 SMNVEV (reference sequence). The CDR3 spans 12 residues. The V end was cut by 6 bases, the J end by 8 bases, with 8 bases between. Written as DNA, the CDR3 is TGTGCCAGCAGGGACAGTTATTCACCCCTCCACTTT. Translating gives CASRDSYSPLHF.

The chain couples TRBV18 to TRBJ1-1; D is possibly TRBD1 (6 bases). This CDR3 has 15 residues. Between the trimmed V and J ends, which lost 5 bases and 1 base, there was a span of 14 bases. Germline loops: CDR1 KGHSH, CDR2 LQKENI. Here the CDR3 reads CASSAIEDRNTEAFF. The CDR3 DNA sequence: TGTGCCAGCTCAGCCATCGAGGACAGGAACACTGAAGCTTTCTTT.

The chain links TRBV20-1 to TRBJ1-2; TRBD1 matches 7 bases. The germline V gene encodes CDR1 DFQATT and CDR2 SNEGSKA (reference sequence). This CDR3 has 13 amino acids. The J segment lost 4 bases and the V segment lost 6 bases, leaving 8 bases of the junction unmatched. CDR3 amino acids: CSATTGVRYGYTF. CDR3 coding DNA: TGCAGTGCAACTACAGGGGTGCGCTATGGCTACACCTTC.

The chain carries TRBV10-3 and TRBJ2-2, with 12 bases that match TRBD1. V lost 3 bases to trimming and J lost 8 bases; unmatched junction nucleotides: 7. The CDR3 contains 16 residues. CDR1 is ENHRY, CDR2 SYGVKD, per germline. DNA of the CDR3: TGTGCCATCAGTGATTGGGGACAGGGGGCGACGGGGGAGCTGTTTTTT. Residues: CAISDWGQGATGELFF.

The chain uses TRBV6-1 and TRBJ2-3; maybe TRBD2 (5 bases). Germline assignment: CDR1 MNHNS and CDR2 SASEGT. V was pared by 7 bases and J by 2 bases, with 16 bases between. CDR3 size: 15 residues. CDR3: CASTLWGALTDTQYF. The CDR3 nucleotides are TGTGCCAGCACCCTTTGGGGAGCACTCACAGATACGCAGTATTTT.

The CDR3 spells CASSLRGRSPTEAFF. DNA of the CDR3: TGTGCCAGCAGCTTAAGGGGCAGGAGCCCCACTGAAGCTTTCTTT. V usage is TRBV7-9 and J usage is TRBJ1-1; D perhaps matches TRBD1 (5 bases). Between the trimmed V and J ends, which lost 2 bases and 4 bases, there was a span of 14 bases. The germline V gene has CDR1 SEHNR and CDR2 FQNEAQ (reference sequence). The CDR3 extends over 15 amino acids. Based on the CDR3 plus reference TRBV7-9 and TRBJ1-1, the full variable domain is DTGVSQNPRHKITKRGQNVTFRCDPISEHNRLYWYRQTLGQGPEFLTYFQNEAQLEKSRLLSDRFSAERPKGSFSTLEIQRTEQGDSAMYLCASSLRGRSPTEAFFGQGTRLTVV.

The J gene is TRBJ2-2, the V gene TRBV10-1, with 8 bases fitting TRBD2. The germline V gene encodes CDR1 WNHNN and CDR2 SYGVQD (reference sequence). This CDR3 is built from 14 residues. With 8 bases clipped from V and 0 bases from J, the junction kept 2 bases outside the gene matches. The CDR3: CASGSGTNTGELFF. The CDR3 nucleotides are TGCGCCAGCGGTAGCGGGACGAACACCGGGGAGCTGTTTTTT.

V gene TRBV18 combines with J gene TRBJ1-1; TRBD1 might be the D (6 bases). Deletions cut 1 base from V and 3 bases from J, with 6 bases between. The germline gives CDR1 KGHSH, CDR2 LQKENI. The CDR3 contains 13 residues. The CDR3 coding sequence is TGTGCCAGCTCACCACAGGGGGACACTGAAGCTTTCTTT. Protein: CASSPQGDTEAFF.

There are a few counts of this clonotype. DNA of the CDR3: TGTGCCAGCAGTAGAGGGACAGGAAGCACTGAAGCTTTCTTT. Translating gives CASSRGTGSTEAFF. The chain combines TRBV7-9 with TRBJ1-1; 8 nucleotides agree with TRBD1. Germline V gene data show CDR1 as SEHNR and CDR2 as FQNEAQ (reference sequence). The CDR3 is 14 residues long. V shed 6 bases and J 4 bases; nucleotides not matched to a gene: 7.

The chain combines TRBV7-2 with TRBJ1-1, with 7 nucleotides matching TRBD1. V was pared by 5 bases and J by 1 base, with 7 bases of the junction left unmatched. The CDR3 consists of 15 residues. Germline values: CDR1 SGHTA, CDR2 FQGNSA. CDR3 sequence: CASSHDRDGNTEAFF. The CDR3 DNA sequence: TGTGCCAGCAGCCACGACAGGGATGGGAACACTGAAGCTTTCTTT.

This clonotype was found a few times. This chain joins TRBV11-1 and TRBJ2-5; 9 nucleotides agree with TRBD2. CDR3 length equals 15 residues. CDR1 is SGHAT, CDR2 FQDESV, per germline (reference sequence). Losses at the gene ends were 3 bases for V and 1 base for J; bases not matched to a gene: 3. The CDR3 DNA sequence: TGTGCCAGCAGCTTCGCTAGCGGGACCCAAGAGACCCAGTACTTC. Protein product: CASSFASGTQETQYF.

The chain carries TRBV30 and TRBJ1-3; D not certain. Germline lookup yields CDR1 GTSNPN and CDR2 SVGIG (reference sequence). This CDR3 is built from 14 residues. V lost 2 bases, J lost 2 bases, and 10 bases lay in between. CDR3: CAWSFDGTGNTIYF. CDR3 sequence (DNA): TGTGCCTGGAGTTTCGACGGGACTGGAAACACCATATATTTT.

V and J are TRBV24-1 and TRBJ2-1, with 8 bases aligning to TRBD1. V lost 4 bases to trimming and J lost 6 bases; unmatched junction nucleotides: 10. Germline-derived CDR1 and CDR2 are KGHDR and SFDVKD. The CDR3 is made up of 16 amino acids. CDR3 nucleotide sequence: TGTGCCACCAGTGACCGTCGGGACAGGATGGGCAATGAGCAGTTCTTC. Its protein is CATSDRRDRMGNEQFF.

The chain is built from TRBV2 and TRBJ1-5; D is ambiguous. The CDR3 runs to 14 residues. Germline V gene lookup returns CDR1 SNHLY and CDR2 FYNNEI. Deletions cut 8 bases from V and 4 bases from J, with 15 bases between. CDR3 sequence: CASSEGDLNQPQHF. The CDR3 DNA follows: TGTGCCAGCTCCGAGGGAGATCTGAATCAGCCCCAGCATTTT. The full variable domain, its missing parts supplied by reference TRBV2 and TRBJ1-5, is EPEVTQTPSHQVTQMGQEVILRCVPISNHLYFYWYRQILGQKVEFLVSFYNNEISEKSEIFDDQFSVERPDGSNFTLKIRSTKLEDSAMYFCASSEGDLNQPQHFGDGTRLSIL.

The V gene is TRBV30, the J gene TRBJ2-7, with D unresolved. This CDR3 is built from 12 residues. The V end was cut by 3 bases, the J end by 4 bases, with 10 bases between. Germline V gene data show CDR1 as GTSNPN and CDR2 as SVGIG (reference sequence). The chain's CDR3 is CAWSPTRYEQYF. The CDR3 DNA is TGTGCCTGGAGCCCCACCAGGTACGAGCAGTACTTC.

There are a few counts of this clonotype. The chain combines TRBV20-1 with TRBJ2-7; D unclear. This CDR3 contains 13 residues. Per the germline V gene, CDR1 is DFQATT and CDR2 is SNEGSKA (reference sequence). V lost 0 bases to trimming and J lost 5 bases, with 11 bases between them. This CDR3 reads CSARDPPLDEQYF. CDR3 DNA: TGCAGTGCTAGAGACCCCCCCCTTGACGAGCAGTACTTC.

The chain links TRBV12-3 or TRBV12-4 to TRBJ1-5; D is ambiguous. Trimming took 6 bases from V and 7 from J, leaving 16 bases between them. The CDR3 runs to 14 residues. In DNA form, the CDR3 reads TGTGCCAGCAGGGGTATAAATGGTGGCCAGCCCCAGCATTTT. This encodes CASRGINGGQPQHF.

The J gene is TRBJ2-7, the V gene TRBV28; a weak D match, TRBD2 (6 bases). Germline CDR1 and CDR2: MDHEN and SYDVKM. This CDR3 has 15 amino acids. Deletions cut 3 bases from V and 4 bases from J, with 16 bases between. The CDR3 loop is CASSFPGDSSYEQYF. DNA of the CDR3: TGTGCCAGCAGTTTCCCGGGAGACAGCTCGTACGAGCAGTACTTC.

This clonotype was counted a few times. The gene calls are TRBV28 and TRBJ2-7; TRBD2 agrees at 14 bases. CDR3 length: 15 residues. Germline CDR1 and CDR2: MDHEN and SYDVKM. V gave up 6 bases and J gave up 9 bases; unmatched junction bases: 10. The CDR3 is CASSSPGTSGRGQYF. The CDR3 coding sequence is TGTGCCAGCAGCTCTCCCGGGACTAGCGGGAGAGGGCAGTACTTC.

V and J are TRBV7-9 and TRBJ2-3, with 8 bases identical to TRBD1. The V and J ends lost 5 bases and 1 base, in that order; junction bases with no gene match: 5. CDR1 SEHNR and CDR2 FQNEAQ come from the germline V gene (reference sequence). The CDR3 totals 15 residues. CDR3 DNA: TGTGCCAGCAGCGAAGGACAGGGTCGCACAGATACGCAGTATTTT. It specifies CASSEGQGRTDTQYF.

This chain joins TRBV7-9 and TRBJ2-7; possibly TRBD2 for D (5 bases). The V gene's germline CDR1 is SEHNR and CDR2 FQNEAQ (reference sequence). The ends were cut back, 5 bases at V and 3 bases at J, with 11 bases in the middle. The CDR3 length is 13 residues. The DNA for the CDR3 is TGTGCCAGCAGCCAATCTAGCAGCTACGAGCAGTACTTC. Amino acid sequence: CASSQSSSYEQYF.

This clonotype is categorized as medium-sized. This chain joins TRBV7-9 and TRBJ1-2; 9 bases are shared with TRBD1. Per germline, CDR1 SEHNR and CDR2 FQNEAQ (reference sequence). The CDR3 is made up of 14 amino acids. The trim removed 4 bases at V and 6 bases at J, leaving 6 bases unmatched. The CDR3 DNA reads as TGTGCCAGCAGCTCACCGGGACAGGGCGATGGCTACACCTTC. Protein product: CASSSPGQGDGYTF.

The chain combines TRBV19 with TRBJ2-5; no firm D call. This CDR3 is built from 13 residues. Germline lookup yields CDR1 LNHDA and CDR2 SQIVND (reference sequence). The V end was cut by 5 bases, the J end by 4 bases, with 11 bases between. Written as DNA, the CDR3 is TGTGCCAGTAGTTACGTTGGCGGAGAGACCCAGTACTTC. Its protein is CASSYVGGETQYF.

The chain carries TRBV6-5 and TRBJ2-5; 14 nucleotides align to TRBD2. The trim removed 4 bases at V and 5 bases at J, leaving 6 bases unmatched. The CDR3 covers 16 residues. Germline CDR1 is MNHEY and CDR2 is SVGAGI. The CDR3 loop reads CASSLGTSGRGETQYF. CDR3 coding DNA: TGTGCCAGCAGTTTGGGGACTAGCGGGAGAGGGGAGACCCAGTACTTC.

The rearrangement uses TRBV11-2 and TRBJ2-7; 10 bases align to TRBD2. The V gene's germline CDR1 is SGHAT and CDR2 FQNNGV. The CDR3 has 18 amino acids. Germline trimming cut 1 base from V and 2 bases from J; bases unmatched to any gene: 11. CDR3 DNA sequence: TGTGCCAGCAGCTTAGTAAGCGGGAGGGCGGCCCTAGCCTACGAGCAGTACTTC. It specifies CASSLVSGRAALAYEQYF.

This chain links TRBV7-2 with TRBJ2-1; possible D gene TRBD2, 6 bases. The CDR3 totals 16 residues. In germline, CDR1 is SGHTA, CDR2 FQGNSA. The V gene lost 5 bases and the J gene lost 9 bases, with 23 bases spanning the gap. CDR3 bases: TGTGCCAGCAGCCGACCCCGGGACTCCCTTACACTTGAGCAGTTCTTC. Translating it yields CASSRPRDSLTLEQFF.

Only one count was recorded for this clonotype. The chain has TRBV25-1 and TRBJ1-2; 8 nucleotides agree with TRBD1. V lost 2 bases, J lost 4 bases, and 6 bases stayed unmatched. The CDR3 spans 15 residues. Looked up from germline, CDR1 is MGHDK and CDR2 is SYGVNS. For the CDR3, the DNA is TGTGCCAGCAGTGAAACAGGGGGTCGGGGCTATGGCTACACCTTC. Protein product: CASSETGGRGYGYTF.